The 28 T cell receptor beta chains given below trace back to one sample, sequenced in a study of blood T cell repertoires in COVID-19. Generated by immunoSEQ multiplex PCR, the TCRdb table keeps only in-frame clones and is missing some. This table has over 100,000 clones, about nine tenths appearing once. The sequencing sample was made of peripheral blood. All receptors derive from a man in his forties or fifties with acute or convalescent COVID-19.

The chain carries TRBV5-6 and TRBJ2-1; tentatively, D is TRBD2 (6 bases). This CDR3 is 12 amino acids long. V dropped 5 bases and J dropped 12 bases, with 15 bases sitting between them. CDR1 is SGHDT, CDR2 YYEEEE, per germline. CDR3 loop: CASSARGARQFF. The CDR3 nucleotides read TGTGCCAGCAGTGCGCGGGGCGCCCGGCAGTTCTTC. The whole variable domain, remainder taken from reference TRBV5-6 and TRBJ2-1, is DAGVTQSPTHLIKTRGQQVTLRCSPKSGHDTVSWYQQALGQGPQFIFQYYEEEERQRGNFPDRFSGHQFPNYSSELNVNALLLGDSALYLCASSARGARQFFGPGTRLTVL.

This chain connects TRBV30 to TRBJ2-7; the D gene is possibly TRBD2 (6 bases). The CDR3 has 14 residues. V was shortened by 5 bases and J by 6 bases, with 20 bases between the two germline ends. CDR1 and CDR2 from the germline V gene are GTSNPN and SVGIG (reference sequence). The DNA of the CDR3 is TGTGCCTGGTCCCTTGCGGGGAAAACTCTCGAGCAGTACTTC. Translation: CAWSLAGKTLEQYF. The whole variable domain, remainder taken from reference TRBV30 and TRBJ2-7, is SQTIHQWPATLVQPVGSPLSLECTVEGTSNPNLYWYRQAAGRGLQLLFYSVGIGQISSEVPQNLSASRPQDRQFILSSKKLLLSDSGFYLCAWSLAGKTLEQYFGPGTRLTVT.

The rearrangement uses TRBV30 and TRBJ1-1; maybe TRBD1 (6 bases). CDR1 and CDR2 from the germline V gene are GTSNPN and SVGIG (reference sequence). The CDR3 has 15 residues. V lost 3 bases, J lost 1 base, and 15 bases lay in between. The CDR3 coding sequence is TGTGCCTGGAGGTCTCAGGGGCGCGGGAACACTGAAGCTTTCTTT. Translated: CAWRSQGRGNTEAFF. Full variable domain (missing parts from reference TRBV30 and TRBJ1-1): SQTIHQWPATLVQPVGSPLSLECTVEGTSNPNLYWYRQAAGRGLQLLFYSVGIGQISSEVPQNLSASRPQDRQFILSSKKLLLSDSGFYLCAWRSQGRGNTEAFFGQGTRLTVV.

V is TRBV6-5 and J is TRBJ2-1; 9 bases are shared with TRBD1. Germline CDR1 and CDR2: MNHEY and SVGAGI. V lost 6 bases to trimming and J lost 4 bases; unmatched junction nucleotides: 7. The CDR3 runs 15 residues. The DNA of the CDR3 is TGTGCCAGCAGGGCTACAGGGGGCGCATACAATGAGCAGTTCTTC. Amino acids: CASRATGGAYNEQFF.

This clone is a singleton in its sample. The chain joins TRBV29-1 to TRBJ2-7; TRBD1 agrees at 7 bases. The CDR3 is 14 residues long. Per the germline V gene, CDR1 is SQVTM and CDR2 is ANQGSEA. The junction had 14 bases not matched to a gene; V was cut back by 7 bases and J by 5 bases. The DNA of the CDR3 is TGCAGCGCTCGAGGGGGACAGATCGGGCACGAGCAGTACTTC. It yields the protein CSARGGQIGHEQYF.

The chain recombines TRBV7-3 with TRBJ1-1; tentative D call: TRBD1 (5 bases). The CDR3 runs to 16 residues. The V gene lost 5 bases and the J gene lost 12 bases, with 28 bases spanning the gap. Germline lookup yields CDR1 SGHTA and CDR2 FQGTGA. The CDR3 loop is CASSTGTKGAGMGSFF. The CDR3 region has the DNA TGTGCCAGCAGCACCGGGACGAAGGGCGCGGGAATGGGATCTTTCTTT.

The chain has TRBV5-1 and TRBJ2-1, with 7 bases that match TRBD2. Germline CDR1 SGHRS, CDR2 YFSETQ. V was pared by 0 bases and J by 5 bases, with 5 bases of the junction left unmatched. The CDR3 is 15 amino acids. CDR3 residues: CASSLGGGSHNEQFF. The DNA of the CDR3 is TGCGCCAGCAGCTTGGGGGGCGGGAGTCACAATGAGCAGTTCTTC.

V usage is TRBV4-2 and J usage is TRBJ2-3, with 12 bases identical to TRBD2. J was trimmed by 5 bases and V by 1 base; bases with no gene match: 4. CDR1 and CDR2 (germline): LGHNA, YNFKEQ. The CDR3 is 16 residues long. This CDR3 is CASSQGTSGEVDTQYF. CDR3 coding DNA: TGTGCCAGCAGCCAAGGGACTAGCGGGGAGGTAGATACGCAGTATTTT.

The chain combines TRBV14 with TRBJ1-2, with D hard to call. Trimming took 4 bases from V and 4 from J, leaving 16 bases between them. Looked up from germline, CDR1 is SGHDN and CDR2 is FVKESK. The CDR3 loop spans 15 amino acids. The CDR3, as DNA: TGTGCCAGCAGCCGACTGAACGACGGTGGCTATGGCTACACCTTC. It yields the protein CASSRLNDGGYGYTF.

This clone was observed a few times. The chain recombines TRBV5-1 with TRBJ2-1; no clear D. This CDR3 comprises 16 residues. V lost 1 base to trimming and J lost 5 bases, with 16 bases between them. Germline CDR1 is SGHRS and CDR2 is YFSETQ. As DNA, the CDR3 is TGCGCCAGCAGCTTGAGGCAGGCAAGGTTGGACAATGAGCAGTTCTTC. Translating gives CASSLRQARLDNEQFF. Based on the CDR3 plus reference TRBV5-1 and TRBJ2-1, the full variable domain is KAGVTQTPRYLIKTRGQQVTLSCSPISGHRSVSWYQQTPGQGLQFLFEYFSETQRNKGNFPGRFSGRQFSNSRSEMNVSTLELGDSALYLCASSLRQARLDNEQFFGPGTRLTVL.

The gene calls are TRBV6-2 or TRBV6-3 and TRBJ1-5, with TRBD1 matching over 8 bases. CDR3 length equals 15 residues. Germline CDR1 is MNHEY and CDR2 is SVGEGT. V lost 4 bases, J lost 0 bases, and 2 bases stayed unmatched. DNA of the CDR3: TGTGCCAGCAGTTCAGGACAGGGTAGCAATCAGCCCCAGCATTTT. This encodes CASSSGQGSNQPQHF.

This clone showed up just a few times. This chain uses TRBV10-2 with TRBJ2-5; D ambiguous. Germline V gene lookup returns CDR1 WSHSY and CDR2 SAAADI. The CDR3 has 12 amino acids. The V end was cut by 4 bases, the J end by 4 bases, with 7 bases between. The CDR3 DNA sequence: TGCGCCAGCAGTGTTATGGCAGAGACCCAGTACTTC. Translation: CASSVMAETQYF.

The rearrangement uses TRBV18 and TRBJ2-2, with 8 positions matching TRBD2. CDR3 size: 16 residues. Germline V gene lookup returns CDR1 KGHSH and CDR2 LQKENI. J gave up 1 base and V 3 bases, and 4 bases lay outside the gene matches. The CDR3 nucleotides are TGTGCCAGCTCACCCGTGACTAGCGTGAACACCGGGGAGCTGTTTTTT. It codes for CASSPVTSVNTGELFF.

This clone was counted once. The V and J genes are TRBV5-8 and TRBJ1-5; D is perhaps TRBD1 (5 bases). The germline V gene has CDR1 SGHTS and CDR2 YDEGEE. Trimming cost V 0 bases and J 4 bases, with 20 bases left between them. The CDR3 totals 18 residues. CDR3 in amino acids: CASSLVWAGSMGNQPQHF. Here the CDR3 DNA reads TGTGCCAGCAGCTTGGTATGGGCAGGGTCTATGGGGAATCAGCCCCAGCATTTT.

This sequence joins TRBV6-2 or TRBV6-3 and TRBJ1-5; TRBD1 matches 10 bases. The germline gives CDR1 MNHEY, CDR2 SVGEGT. The CDR3 loop spans 17 amino acids. V shed 4 bases and J 7 bases; nucleotides not matched to a gene: 13. CDR3 loop: CASSSISGTGVEQPQHF. CDR3 nucleotide sequence: TGTGCCAGCAGTTCTATCTCCGGGACAGGGGTCGAACAGCCCCAGCATTTT.

The rearrangement joins TRBV5-3 to TRBJ2-3, with TRBD2 identical over 11 bases. TRBV5-3 has ORF status, its function being uncertain. The CDR3 loop spans 16 amino acids. With V trimmed by 4 bases and J by 0 bases, 4 bases remained unmatched. DNA for the CDR3: TGTGCCAGAAGCCCGACTAGCGGGATTAGCACAGATACGCAGTATTTT. As protein: CARSPTSGISTDTQYF.

The V and J genes are TRBV11-3 and TRBJ2-2; 10 bases fit TRBD2. This CDR3 spans 15 amino acids. The germline V gene has CDR1 SGHNT and CDR2 YENEEA. After removal of 2 bases from V and 6 bases from J, the junction contained 3 bases not matched to a gene. The CDR3 DNA follows: TGTGCCAGCAGCTTAAAAAGCGGGGGGGCCGGGGAGCTGTTTTTT. Encoded protein: CASSLKSGGAGELFF.

V is TRBV15 and J is TRBJ2-2; 7 nucleotides line up with TRBD2. CDR1 and CDR2 (germline): LNHNV, YYDKDF (reference sequence). The CDR3 length is 16 residues. The V and J ends lost 4 bases and 0 bases, in that order; junction bases with no gene match: 5. The CDR3 sequence: CATSKPGTTNTGELFF. The DNA of the CDR3 is TGTGCCACCAGCAAACCCGGGACTACGAACACCGGGGAGCTGTTTTTT.

The V and J genes are TRBV5-4 and TRBJ1-1; 8 bases are a match to TRBD1. Germline V lookup: CDR1 SGHNT, CDR2 YYREEE (reference sequence). Germline trimming cut 4 bases from V and 11 bases from J; bases unmatched to any gene: 10. The CDR3 extends over 13 amino acids. The chain's CDR3 is CASSTGQEVEAFF. CDR3 nucleotide sequence: TGTGCCAGCAGCACGGGACAGGAGGTAGAGGCTTTCTTT. Full variable domain (outside the CDR3, taken from reference TRBV5-4 and TRBJ1-1): ETGVTQSPTHLIKTRGQQVTLRCSSQSGHNTVSWYQQALGQGPQFIFQYYREEENGRGNFPPRFSGLQFPNYSSELNVNALELDDSALYLCASSTGQEVEAFFGQGTRLTVV.

The chain joins TRBV5-6 to TRBJ2-7, with TRBD1 identical over 9 bases. J was trimmed by 5 bases and V by 2 bases; bases with no gene match: 11. CDR3 length equals 16 residues. Germline-derived CDR1 and CDR2 are SGHDT and YYEEEE. The CDR3 loop is CASSLQGAGVVDEQYF. Here the CDR3 DNA reads TGTGCCAGCAGCTTACAGGGGGCGGGAGTTGTCGACGAGCAGTACTTC. Together with reference TRBV5-6 and TRBJ2-7, the CDR3 gives the full variable domain: DAGVTQSPTHLIKTRGQQVTLRCSPKSGHDTVSWYQQALGQGPQFIFQYYEEEERQRGNFPDRFSGHQFPNYSSELNVNALLLGDSALYLCASSLQGAGVVDEQYFGPGTRLTVT.

This clone was counted a few times. This chain's CDR3 is CAIRWEGLYGYTF. For the CDR3, the DNA is TGTGCCATCAGGTGGGAGGGGCTCTATGGCTACACCTTC. This rearrangement joins TRBV10-3 to TRBJ1-2; possible D gene TRBD1, 5 bases. V lost 6 bases, J lost 4 bases, and 12 bases lay in between. This CDR3 has 13 residues. The germline CDR1 and CDR2 sequences are ENHRY and SYGVKD.

This sequence joins TRBV6-5 and TRBJ1-3; TRBD1 matches at 9 bases. Germline CDR1 MNHEY, CDR2 SVGAGI. Trimming at V came to 5 bases and at J to 1 base, leaving 3 bases not matched to a gene. CDR3 size: 15 residues. As DNA, the CDR3 is TGTGCCAGCAGTCGGGACAGGGAGTCTGGAAACACCATATATTTT. Protein product: CASSRDRESGNTIYF.

CDR3 loop: CASSWGAGASYNEQFF. The CDR3 nucleotides are TGCGCCAGCAGCTGGGGGGCGGGAGCCTCCTACAATGAGCAGTTCTTC. The V call is TRBV5-1, the J call TRBJ2-1; D perhaps matches TRBD2 (7 bases). The CDR3 extends over 16 amino acids. Trimming took off 3 bases at V and 0 bases at J, with 13 bases between the two ends. Germline CDR1 is SGHRS and CDR2 is YFSETQ.

The CDR3 region has the DNA TGTGCCAGCAGCATGAGGGGTCCACTAGCGGGGGGCCAAGAGACCCAGTACTTC. It translates to CASSMRGPLAGGQETQYF. This chain uses TRBV7-3 with TRBJ2-5; TRBD2 matches at 12 bases. The germline V gene encodes CDR1 SGHTA and CDR2 FQGTGA. After removal of 5 bases from V and 1 base from J, the junction contained 11 bases not matched to a gene. The CDR3 spans 18 residues.

The table lists this clone with a count of one. The chain recombines TRBV27 with TRBJ1-5; D unclear. The CDR3 is 15 residues long. Germline CDR1 MNHEY, CDR2 SMNVEV (reference sequence). Trimming pared 5 bases from V and 3 bases from J, leaving 14 bases between. CDR3 sequence: CASSVTPENNQPQHF. The CDR3 DNA sequence: TGTGCCAGCAGTGTCACCCCGGAGAACAATCAGCCCCAGCATTTT.

This rearrangement joins TRBV18 to TRBJ1-4; no firm D call. Germline V CDR1 and CDR2: KGHSH, LQKENI. V dropped 2 bases and J dropped 5 bases, with 15 bases sitting between them. This CDR3 comprises 16 residues. The CDR3 nucleotides are TGTGCCAGCTCACCAAGACGCGCGGGTGAAAATGAAAAACTGTTTTTT. Its translation is CASSPRRAGENEKLFF.

The chain combines TRBV27 with TRBJ1-3; 9 nucleotides agree with TRBD1. CDR3 length: 16 amino acids. Germline assignment: CDR1 MNHEY and CDR2 SMNVEV (reference sequence). The V and J ends lost 2 bases and 4 bases, in that order; junction bases with no gene match: 6. CDR3 sequence reads: CASSLTGTGLGNTIYF. CDR3 nucleotides: TGTGCCAGCAGTTTAACAGGGACAGGGTTGGGAAACACCATATATTTT.

The genes are TRBV6-4 and TRBJ1-2; D is unclear. Germline V CDR1 and CDR2: MRHNA, SNTAGT. V gave up 5 bases and J gave up 6 bases, with 13 bases separating them. This CDR3 comprises 13 residues. Here the CDR3 reads CASSQGAGNGYTF. The CDR3 region has the DNA TGTGCCAGCAGTCAAGGCGCGGGAAATGGCTACACCTTC.